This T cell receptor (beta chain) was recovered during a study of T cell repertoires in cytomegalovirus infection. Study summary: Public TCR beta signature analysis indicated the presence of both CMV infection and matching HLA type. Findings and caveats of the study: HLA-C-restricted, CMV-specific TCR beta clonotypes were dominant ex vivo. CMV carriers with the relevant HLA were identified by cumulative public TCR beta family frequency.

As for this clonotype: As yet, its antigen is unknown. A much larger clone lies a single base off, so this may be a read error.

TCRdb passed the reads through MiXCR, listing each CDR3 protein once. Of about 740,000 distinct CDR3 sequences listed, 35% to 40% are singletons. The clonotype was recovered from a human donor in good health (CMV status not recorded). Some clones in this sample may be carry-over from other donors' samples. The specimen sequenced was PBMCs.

The CDR3 reads CASSRGLAGSSYEKYF. The CDR3 DNA reads TGTGCCAGCAGCCGCGGACTAGCGGGAAGCTCCTACGAGAAGTACTTC. The V and J genes are TRBV7-2 and TRBJ2-7, with 12 positions matching TRBD2. Germline assignment: CDR1 SGHTA and CDR2 FQGNSA. The CDR3 length is 16 residues. The variable domain in full, with the rest retrieved from reference TRBV7-2 and TRBJ2-7, is GAGVSQSPSNKVTEKGKDVELRCDPISGHTALYWYRQSLGQGLEFLIYFQGNSAPDKSGLPSDRFSAERTGGSVSTLTIQRTQQEDSAVYLCASSRGLAGSSYEKYFGPGTRLTVT.